This T cell receptor (beta chain) is from a study of blood T cells in healthy people across ages. The study, taken as a whole, reports: Comparison with aged donors showed that long-lived donors had more naive CD4+ cells and higher diversity. With donor CMV status unknown, expanded clonotype changes were possibly confounded.

The CDR3 runs to 17 residues. V lost 5 bases and J lost 6; bases outside the gene matches: 16. Germline values: CDR1 SGHTA, CDR2 FQGNSA. Concerning this clonotype: Its cognate antigen is unknown.

Primed by a sample-barcoded 5' primer and a J-beta primer mix, a second PCR proceeded for roughly 6 to 12 cycles. TCRdb analysed the 5' RACE reads with MiXCR anew, one entry per CDR3 protein. Among under 2,000,000 distinct CDR3 sequences, around half were seen once, and the ten largest hold roughly 2%. The V call is TRBV7-2, the J call TRBJ2-3; 8 nucleotides line up with TRBD2. The sample taken for sequencing was blood. This TCR was recovered from a woman in her 40s in good health. CDR3 bases: TGTGCCAGCAGCACAGCCTTCGCGGGGGGCATCCGGGATACGCAGTATTTT. Its translation is CASSTAFAGGIRDTQYF.